This entry lists 20 T cell receptor beta chains sequenced from one sample in a study of T cells in Graves' hyperthyroidism and ophthalmopathy. Amplification yielded TCR beta CDR3 regions, with RNA transcripts as the source. HTBI primers were the set used in a first-round RT-PCR of the TCR CDR3. Via MiXCR, TCRdb re-called the multiplex PCR reads, giving one row per CDR3 protein. The table includes a few hundred thousand distinct CDR3 sequences, 13% to 15% detected once. Sequences were obtained from blood. The receptors were gathered from a woman between 35 and 50 years old with Graves' hyperthyroidism.

Remarks on this clonotype: A much larger clone differs from this one at a single base, so this may be a read error. The chain recombines TRBV6-1 with TRBJ1-6; 9 bases align to TRBD1. The CDR3 is 15 amino acids. Germline V gives CDR1 MNHNS, CDR2 SASEGT. The DNA for the CDR3 is TGTGCCAGCAGTCCTGGGACAGGGAAAAATTCACCCTTCCACTTT. Its translation is CASSPGTGKNSPFHF.

Note on this clonotype: This sequence may be a read error, since a much larger clone differs from it by one base. CDR3 DNA: TGTGCCAGCAGTTTATCGGGGGGTTTGGACACTGAAGCTCTCTTT. Its translation is CASSLSGGLDTEALF. This chain uses TRBV28 with TRBJ1-1, with D maybe TRBD1 (5 bases). Germline V gene data show CDR1 as MDHEN and CDR2 as SYDVKM. CDR3 length: 15 residues.

This clonotype showed up just a few times. V and J are TRBV10-3 and TRBJ1-4; 8 bases match TRBD1. This CDR3 comprises 17 residues. The V and J ends lost 3 bases and 14 bases, in that order; junction bases with no gene match: 20. Germline V gene lookup returns CDR1 ENHRY and CDR2 SYGVKD. CDR3 DNA: TGTGCCATCAGTGAACGCAGAGGACAGGGCGGGGGGGAATCCCTGTTTTTT. It is translated as CAISERRGQGGGESLFF.

The chain carries TRBV5-1 and TRBJ2-7; D is unclear. The CDR3 is 11 amino acids. Deletions cut 5 bases from V and 5 bases from J, with 8 bases between. The germline CDR1 and CDR2 sequences are SGHRS and YFSETQ. The chain's CDR3 is CASRYRDEQYF. In DNA, the CDR3 is TGCGCCAGCAGATACCGGGACGAGCAGTACTTC.

This clonotype was seen repeatedly, ten times or more. The chain couples TRBV7-9 to TRBJ1-1, with 7 bases matching TRBD1. The V and J ends lost 5 bases and 1 base, in that order; junction bases with no gene match: 10. Germline V gene data show CDR1 as SEHNR and CDR2 as FQNEAQ (reference sequence). This CDR3 is 16 amino acids long. As DNA, the CDR3 is TGTGCCAGCAGCCATAGGGACAGATACTCGAACACTGAAGCTTTCTTT. Residues: CASSHRDRYSNTEAFF.

In its sample, this clonotype was seen a few times. The chain joins TRBV29-1 to TRBJ2-7, with 7 bases fitting TRBD2. The trim removed 7 bases at V and 0 bases at J, leaving 9 bases unmatched. CDR1 is SQVTM, CDR2 ANQGSEA, per germline. CDR3 length: 14 residues. The CDR3 bases are TGCAGCGCTTCAGGGAGGGGCAGCTCCTACGAGCAGTACTTC. This sequence encodes CSASGRGSSYEQYF.

This clonotype was picked up many times. This chain joins TRBV6-6 and TRBJ1-4; D perhaps matches TRBD1 (5 bases). Germline CDR1 MNHNY, CDR2 SVGAGI (reference sequence). The CDR3 loop spans 14 amino acids. V lost 2 bases and J lost 4, with 8 bases in between. The DNA for the CDR3 is TGTGCCAGCAGTTACGCAGGGATTAATGAAAAACTGTTTTTT. Translated, it gives CASSYAGINEKLFF.

As concerns this clonotype: The germline gene is not matched at one end of the junction; a read error may be the cause. V gene TRBV6-1 combines with J gene TRBJ2-7; D is uncertain. This CDR3 spans 12 amino acids. Per germline, CDR1 MNHNS and CDR2 SASEGT. The CDR3 nucleotides read TGTGCCAGCAGTGGGGATCTCTACGAGCAGCACTTC. Encoded protein: CASSGDLYEQHF.

This clonotype has ten or more counts. The rearrangement uses TRBV7-9 and TRBJ2-7; 7 nucleotides align to TRBD1. This CDR3 comprises 16 residues. Germline lookup yields CDR1 SEHNR and CDR2 FQNEAQ (reference sequence). V shed 5 bases and J 2 bases; nucleotides not matched to a gene: 12. The CDR3, as DNA: TGTGCCAGCAGCCCGAGTCCCGGGACAGACACCTACGAGCAGTACTTC. It specifies CASSPSPGTDTYEQYF.

This clonotype has ten or more counts. The chain uses TRBV5-1 and TRBJ2-7, with TRBD1 matching over 8 bases. The CDR3 length is 15 residues. Trimming at V came to 2 bases and at J to 3 bases, leaving 7 bases not matched to a gene. Germline values: CDR1 SGHRS, CDR2 YFSETQ. CDR3 nucleotides: TGCGCCAGCAGCTTACAGGGGGTATCGGTCTACGAGCAGTACTTC. It is translated as CASSLQGVSVYEQYF.

This clonotype was counted ten times or more. V gene TRBV5-1 combines with J gene TRBJ1-1; no clear D. The CDR3 spans 14 residues. CDR1 and CDR2 from the germline V gene are SGHRS and YFSETQ. V lost 4 bases to trimming and J lost 1 base, with 11 bases between them. The DNA of the CDR3 is TGCGCCAGCAGCGTCGACGGTCAGAACACTGAAGCTTTCTTT. It translates to CASSVDGQNTEAFF.

The gene calls are TRBV20-1 and TRBJ1-5, with 7 bases aligning to TRBD1. Germline-derived CDR1 and CDR2 are DFQATT and SNEGSKA (reference sequence). Losses at the gene ends were 1 base for V and 5 bases for J; bases not matched to a gene: 17. There are 18 residues in the CDR3. CDR3 loop: CSARAVGGGAIRHQPQHF. The DNA of the CDR3 is TGCAGTGCTAGAGCGGTAGGGGGCGGGGCCATTCGCCATCAGCCCCAGCATTTT.

This clonotype has just a few counts. With a much larger clone just one base away, this may be a read error. This chain joins TRBV11-2 and TRBJ2-3; 7 positions match TRBD2. The CDR3 is 16 residues long. Per germline, CDR1 SGHAT and CDR2 FQNNGV. CDR3 coding DNA: TGTGCCAGCAACTTAGATCCGGGACTAAGTTCAGATACGCAGTATTTT. Protein: CASNLDPGLSSDTQYF.

This clonotype was seen many times. This chain joins TRBV7-2 and TRBJ2-3; 8 bases map to TRBD2. Germline V gives CDR1 SGHTA, CDR2 FQGNSA. J was trimmed by 7 bases and V by 4 bases; bases with no gene match: 4. The length of the CDR3 is 13 residues. The chain's CDR3 is CASSSLAGNTQYF. CDR3 DNA: TGTGCCAGCAGCTCTTTAGCGGGGAATACGCAGTATTTT.

This clonotype was observed a handful of times. This chain connects TRBV28 to TRBJ2-7; TRBD1 matches 7 bases. V was clipped by 2 bases and J by 6 bases; unmatched bases: 13. CDR1 is MDHEN, CDR2 SYDVKM, per germline. The CDR3 is 16 amino acids. The CDR3 DNA follows: TGTGCCAGCAGTTTAAGCTCTGGGGACAGCCCTCTCGAGCAGTACTTC. Protein sequence: CASSLSSGDSPLEQYF.

Comments on this clonotype: With a much larger clone just one base away, this may be a read error. The chain employs TRBV12-3 or TRBV12-4 and TRBJ2-3; D uncertain. The length of the CDR3 is 13 residues. CDR3 loop: CAGRPWSTDTQYF. CDR3 in DNA: TGTGCCGGCAGACCGTGGAGCACAGATACGCAGTATTTT.

This clonotype appeared many times. J is TRBJ2-7 and V is TRBV2; possible D gene TRBD2, 6 bases. V lost 8 bases to trimming and J lost 4 bases, with 12 bases between them. CDR3 length equals 12 residues. Germline lookup yields CDR1 SNHLY and CDR2 FYNNEI. The CDR3 region is CASGRESYEQYF. In DNA form, the CDR3 reads TGTGCCAGCGGTCGGGAGTCATACGAGCAGTACTTC.

In its sample, this clonotype was seen a few times. The chain is built from TRBV12-3 or TRBV12-4 and TRBJ2-3; D is uncertain. Deletions cut 0 bases from V and 2 bases from J, with 6 bases between. CDR3 length: 14 residues. The CDR3 coding sequence is TGTGCCAGCAGTTTAGCAAGCGACACAGATACGCAGTATTTT. It encodes CASSLASDTDTQYF.

This clonotype has ten or more counts. The V gene is TRBV28, the J gene TRBJ1-5; 7 positions match TRBD1. Trimming cost V 6 bases and J 1 base; bases outside gene matches: 9. CDR1 is MDHEN, CDR2 SYDVKM, per germline. The CDR3 is 16 amino acids. This chain's CDR3 is CASSERGRKSNQPQHF. The DNA for the CDR3 is TGTGCCAGCAGCGAGAGGGGGCGAAAAAGCAATCAGCCCCAGCATTTT.

This clonotype occurred a few times. The genes are TRBV4-2 and TRBJ2-1; 10 bases align to TRBD1. Germline assignment: CDR1 LGHNA and CDR2 YNFKEQ. With V trimmed by 0 bases and J by 6 bases, 2 bases remained unmatched. The CDR3 runs to 15 residues. In nucleotides, the CDR3 is TGTGCCAGCAGCCAAGAGGGACAGGGGAGCAATGAGCAGTTCTTC. Protein sequence: CASSQEGQGSNEQFF.